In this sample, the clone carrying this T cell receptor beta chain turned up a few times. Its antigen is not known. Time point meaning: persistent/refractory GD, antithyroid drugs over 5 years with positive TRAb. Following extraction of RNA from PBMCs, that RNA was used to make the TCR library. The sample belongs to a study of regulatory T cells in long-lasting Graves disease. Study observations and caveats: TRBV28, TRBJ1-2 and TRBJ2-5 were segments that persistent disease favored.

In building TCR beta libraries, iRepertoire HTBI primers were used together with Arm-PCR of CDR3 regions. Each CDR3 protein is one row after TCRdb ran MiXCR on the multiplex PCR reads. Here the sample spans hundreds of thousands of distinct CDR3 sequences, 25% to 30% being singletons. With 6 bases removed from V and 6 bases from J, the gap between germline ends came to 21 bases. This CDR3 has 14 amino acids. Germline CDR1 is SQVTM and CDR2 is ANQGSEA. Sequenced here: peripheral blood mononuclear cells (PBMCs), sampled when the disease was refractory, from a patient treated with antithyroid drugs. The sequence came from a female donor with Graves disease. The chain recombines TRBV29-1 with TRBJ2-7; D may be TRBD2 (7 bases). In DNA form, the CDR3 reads TGCAGCGTGGAGGGGGGGGAGATAATTTGCGAGCAGTACTTC. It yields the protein CSVEGGEIICEQYF.